The entry below describes one TCR beta chain. V lost 4 bases and J 4 bases, leaving 11 bases between the germline ends. Per the germline V gene, CDR1 is SGDLS and CDR2 is YYNGEE. This CDR3 comprises 13 residues. These data come from a study of blood T cell repertoires in COVID-19. Overall study: Acute and convalescent COVID-19 specimens originated in the United States, Italy and Spain.

Clones were sequenced by immunoSEQ multiplex PCR, and TCRdb holds only the in-frame ones, with some missing. The table includes fewer than 600,000 clones, roughly 90% detected once. The sample taken for sequencing was PBMCs or T cells enriched from blood (not recorded which). The origin of this receptor is a middle-aged woman who had recovered from COVID-19. The V call is TRBV9, the J call TRBJ1-1; D is unresolved. The CDR3 bases are TGTGCCAGCAGCTTAGGAGGGTTCACTGAAGCTTTCTTT. Amino acid sequence: CASSLGGFTEAFF.